Listed below are T cell receptor beta chains from one sample, sequenced in a study of early T cells in non-severe SARS-CoV-2 infection. TCRdb redid the calling of the 5' RACE reads with MiXCR, one entry per CDR3 protein. The sample lists just under 60,000 distinct CDR3 sequences, about 9.8% occurring once. The sample comprised whole blood. The origin of the receptors is an adult who was a healthcare worker with PCR-confirmed SARS-CoV-2 infection or an uninfected control (not recorded which). Each CDR3 is given with its conserved first and last residue. D genes are given only for firm matches. Size values are once, few and many counts, or a class for expanded clones, and some rows have none.

j_gene	d_gene	abundance	v_gene	CDR3nt	CDR3aa
TRBJ1-6	NA	many	TRBV2	TGTGCCGGGGGGGGAGCAGGGACGGATAATTCACCCCTCCACTTT	CAGGGAGTDNSPLHF
TRBJ2-5	TRBD1	few	TRBV4-3	TGCGCCAGCAGCCAAGTCCTAGGACAGGGAGAGTACTTC	CASSQVLGQGEYF
TRBJ1-2	NA	many	TRBV7-2	TGTGCCAGCAGCTTAGACAGCTACGAGGGCTACACCTTC	CASSLDSYEGYTF
TRBJ2-7	NA	few	TRBV28	TGTGCCAGCAGTTTAAACGGGCCCTACGAGCAGTACTTC	CASSLNGPYEQYF
TRBJ2-5	TRBD1	many	TRBV5-1	TGCGCCAGCAGCTTCAAAGGGGGCGAAGAGACCCAGTACTTC	CASSFKGGEETQYF
TRBJ1-1	NA	NA	TRBV27	TGTGCCAGCGGATCACGGAGGGGGGCCTCTGAAGCTTTCTTT	CASGSRRGASEAFF
TRBJ1-1	NA	few	TRBV5-5	TGTGCCAGCAGCCCCCGGGGGACTGAAGCTTTCTTT	CASSPRGTEAFF
TRBJ1-1	TRBD1	many	TRBV6-2/TRBV6-3	TGTGCCAGCAGTTACCCCCCCGGCAGGGGGCGATTCAGGAACACTGAAGCTTTCTTT	CASSYPPGRGRFRNTEAFF
TRBJ1-1	NA	NA	TRBV5-6	TGTGCCAGCAGCTTGCCGATCCGGGACCTTCATCGGGACACTGAAGCTTTCTTT	CASSLPIRDLHRDTEAFF
TRBJ2-3	NA	many	TRBV28	TGTGCCAGCAGTTTATTGCAGACTAGCACAGATACGCAGTATTTT	CASSLLQTSTDTQYF
TRBJ2-3	TRBD1	NA	TRBV5-1	TGCGCCAGCAGCTTGGAAGACAGGGACGATACGCAGTATTTT	CASSLEDRDDTQYF
TRBJ1-5	NA	many	TRBV28	TGTGCCACTTATGCCCCCCTAGGGACGAAGCATCAGCCCCAGCATTTT	CATYAPLGTKHQPQHF
TRBJ2-3	NA	NA	TRBV7-8	TGTGCCAGCAGCAGTGGACCCTTTGGGGTGCAGTATTTT	CASSSGPFGVQYF
TRBJ2-7	NA	NA	TRBV4-3	TGCGCCAGCAGCCAGGAGGACAGCTCCTACGAGCAGTACTTC	CASSQEDSSYEQYF
TRBJ2-7	TRBD2	many	TRBV7-6	TGTGCCAGCAGCTTAGCTAGCGGGCGAAACTACGAGCAGTACTTC	CASSLASGRNYEQYF
TRBJ1-3	NA	few	TRBV7-6	TGTGCCAGCAGCTTAGCCGAGGGACACCGGTCTGGAAACACCATATATTTT	CASSLAEGHRSGNTIYF
TRBJ2-3	NA	NA	TRBV28	TGTGCTTCTGGGGGGCAAACAGATACGCAGTATTTT	CASGGQTDTQYF
TRBJ2-2	NA	many	TRBV5-1	TGCGCCAGCAGGCAGGGAGAGGCCGGGGAGCTGTTTTTT	CASRQGEAGELFF
TRBJ2-3	NA	NA	TRBV20-1	TGCAGTGCAGAAGGAGCTGGGGGCACAGATACGCAGTATTTT	CSAEGAGGTDTQYF
TRBJ2-2	NA	many	TRBV5-1	TGCGCCAGCAGCTCTCAGGGCTCGAACACCGGGGAGCTGTTTTTT	CASSSQGSNTGELFF
TRBJ2-1	TRBD2	many	TRBV7-3	TGTGCCAGCAGCCAGGGACTAGCGAGGTCGGGGCAGTTCTTC	CASSQGLARSGQFF
TRBJ2-7	NA	many	TRBV20-1	TGCAGTGCTAGCAAAGACGGGACGCGCCCCTACGAGCAGTACTTC	CSASKDGTRPYEQYF
TRBJ2-7	TRBD1	many	TRBV3-1	TGTGCCAGCAGCCGGGACAGCTACGAGCAGTACTTC	CASSRDSYEQYF
TRBJ2-6	NA	NA	TRBV28	TGTGCCAGCAGTCCCCCCGCCGGGGCCAACGTCCTGACTTTC	CASSPPAGANVLTF
TRBJ2-1	NA	few	TRBV15	TGTGCCACCAGCAGAGCGGACACCCAATACAATGAGCAGTTCTTC	CATSRADTQYNEQFF
TRBJ2-1	NA	many	TRBV7-6	TGTGCCAGCAGCTTAGTTGCAGACAGCTCCTACAATGAGCAGTTCTTC	CASSLVADSSYNEQFF
TRBJ1-1	NA	many	TRBV7-8	TGTGCCAGCAGCTCCAGCAGGATCGGGCGCCGGGGCCTAAACACTGAAGCTTTCTTT	CASSSSRIGRRGLNTEAFF
TRBJ2-3	TRBD2	NA	TRBV10-2	TGCGCCAGCAACCGAGGACTAGCGGGAGGGGGAGTTTTAGCAGATACGCAGTATTTT	CASNRGLAGGGVLADTQYF
TRBJ2-1	NA	few	TRBV7-8	TGTGCCGGGGGGACCAGTAGCGATGAGCAGTTCTTC	CAGGTSSDEQFF
TRBJ1-1	TRBD1	many	TRBV5-4	TGTGCCAGCAGCACCCGGGACAGGCCTTATACTGAAGCTTTCTTT	CASSTRDRPYTEAFF
TRBJ2-7	NA	NA	TRBV9	TGTGCCAGCAGCGTAGGGGGGACATCCTCCTACGAGCAGTACTTC	CASSVGGTSSYEQYF
TRBJ1-3	TRBD1	many	TRBV7-2	TGTGCCAGCAGCTTAGGGACAGGGGCCCGAAACACCATATATTTT	CASSLGTGARNTIYF
TRBJ2-1	NA	NA	TRBV24-1	TGTGCCACCAGTGATACAACAGGCCCCAATGAGCAGTTCTTC	CATSDTTGPNEQFF
TRBJ2-7	TRBD2	many	TRBV7-4	TGTGCCAGCAGCTTAGTGTCGAGCGGGGGGTCCCGTTCCTACGAGCAGTACTTC	CASSLVSSGGSRSYEQYF
TRBJ1-1	NA	many	TRBV4-1	TGCGCCAGCAGCCAAGTCCCAGGATTTGCTGAAGCTTTCTTT	CASSQVPGFAEAFF
TRBJ1-1	NA	NA	TRBV28	TGTGCCAGCACCCCGACAGGAGTTGGCACTGAAGCTTTCTTT	CASTPTGVGTEAFF
TRBJ2-2	NA	NA	TRBV27	TGTGCCAGCAAGGGCAGGTTCAACACCGGGGAGCTGTTTTTT	CASKGRFNTGELFF
TRBJ1-5	NA	many	TRBV7-9	TGTGCCAGCAGCTCCTTGACCGATAAGGGACCCCAGCATTTT	CASSSLTDKGPQHF
TRBJ1-2	NA	many	TRBV6-2/TRBV6-3	TGTGCCAGCAGTTCCGGACGGCACTATGGCTACACCTTC	CASSSGRHYGYTF
TRBJ2-3	NA	many	TRBV11-2	TGTGCCAGCAGCTTAGGTACGGGGATCGGAGATACGCAGTATTTT	CASSLGTGIGDTQYF
TRBJ2-7	NA	NA	TRBV28	TGTGCCAGCAGTTCCCAGATCTACGAGCAGTACTTC	CASSSQIYEQYF
TRBJ1-3	NA	few	TRBV9	TGTGCCAGCAGCGTAGCTGTCTCTGGAAACACCATATATTTT	CASSVAVSGNTIYF
TRBJ2-4	NA	NA	TRBV6-5	TGTGCCAGCAGCGAAACGTGGGCCAAAAACATTCAGTACTTC	CASSETWAKNIQYF
TRBJ2-5	NA	few	TRBV3-1	TGTGCCAGCAGCCCCTACAGGGAAAGTCGAGAGACCCAGTACTTC	CASSPYRESRETQYF
TRBJ1-2	NA	few	TRBV19	TGTGCCAGTAGTATCCCTCCCGGGGTTGACTACACCTTC	CASSIPPGVDYTF
TRBJ1-6	NA	many	TRBV27	TGTGCCAGCAGTTTATATTGGGGCGCTTGGAATTCACCCCTCCACTTT	CASSLYWGAWNSPLHF
TRBJ1-2	TRBD1	few	TRBV4-1	TGCGCCAGCAGCCCCCTAGACAGGGGAGGGGGAGCTAACTATGGCTACACCTTC	CASSPLDRGGGANYGYTF
TRBJ2-5	NA	many	TRBV7-9	TGTGCCAGCAGCACCACAGGGTTGGACCAAGAGACCCAGTACTTC	CASSTTGLDQETQYF
TRBJ1-1	NA	NA	TRBV28	TGTGCCAGCAGTCCCCCCCCCAGGAGGCACGCTTTCTTT	CASSPPPRRHAFF
TRBJ2-2	NA	NA	TRBV3-1	TGTGCCAGCAGCTCGCCGCGGGTAGCGAACACCGGGGAGCTGTTTTTT	CASSSPRVANTGELFF